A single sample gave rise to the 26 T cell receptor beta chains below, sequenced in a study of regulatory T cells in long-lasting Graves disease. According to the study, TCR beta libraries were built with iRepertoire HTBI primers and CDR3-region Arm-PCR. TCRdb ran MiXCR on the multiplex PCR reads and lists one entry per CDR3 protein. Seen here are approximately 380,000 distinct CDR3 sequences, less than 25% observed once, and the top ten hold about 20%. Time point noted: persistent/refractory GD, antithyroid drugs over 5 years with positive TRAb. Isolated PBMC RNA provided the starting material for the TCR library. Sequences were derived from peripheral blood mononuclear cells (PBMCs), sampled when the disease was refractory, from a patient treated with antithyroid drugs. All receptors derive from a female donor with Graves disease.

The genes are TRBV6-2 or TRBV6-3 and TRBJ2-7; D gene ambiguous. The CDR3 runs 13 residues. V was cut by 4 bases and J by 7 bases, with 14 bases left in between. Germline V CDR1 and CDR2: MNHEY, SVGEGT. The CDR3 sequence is CASSSGDLNEQYF. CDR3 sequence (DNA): TGTGCCAGCAGTTCGGGCGACCTGAATGAGCAGTACTTC.

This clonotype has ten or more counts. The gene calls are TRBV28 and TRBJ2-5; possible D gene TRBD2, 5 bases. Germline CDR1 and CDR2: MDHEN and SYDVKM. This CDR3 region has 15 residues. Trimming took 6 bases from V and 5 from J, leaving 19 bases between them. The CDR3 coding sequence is TGTGCCAGCAGAGCTAGCCCGAACCCGGGGGAGACCCAGTACTTC. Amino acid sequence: CASRASPNPGETQYF.

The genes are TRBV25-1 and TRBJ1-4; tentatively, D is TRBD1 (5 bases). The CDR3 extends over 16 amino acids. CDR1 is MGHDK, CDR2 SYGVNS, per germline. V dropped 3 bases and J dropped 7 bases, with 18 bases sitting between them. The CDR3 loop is CASSEFYQGRAEKLFF. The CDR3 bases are TGTGCCAGCAGTGAGTTTTATCAGGGCCGGGCTGAAAAACTGTTTTTT.

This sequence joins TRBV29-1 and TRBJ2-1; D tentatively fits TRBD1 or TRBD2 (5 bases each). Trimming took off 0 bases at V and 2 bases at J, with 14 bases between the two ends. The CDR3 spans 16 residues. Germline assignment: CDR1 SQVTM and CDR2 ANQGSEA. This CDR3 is CSVEDLEGRPYNEQFF. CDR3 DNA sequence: TGCAGCGTTGAAGATCTCGAGGGGCGCCCCTACAATGAGCAGTTCTTC.

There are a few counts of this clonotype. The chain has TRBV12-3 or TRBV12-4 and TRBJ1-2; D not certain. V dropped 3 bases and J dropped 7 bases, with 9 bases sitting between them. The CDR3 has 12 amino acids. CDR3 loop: CASSFTSGGYTF. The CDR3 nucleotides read TGTGCCAGCAGTTTTACTTCTGGTGGCTACACCTTC.

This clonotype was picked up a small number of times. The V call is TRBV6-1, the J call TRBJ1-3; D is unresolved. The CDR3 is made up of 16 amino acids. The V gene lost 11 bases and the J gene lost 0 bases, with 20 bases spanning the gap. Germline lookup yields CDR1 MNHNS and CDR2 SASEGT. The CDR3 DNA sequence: TGTGCCTCGTCCGTGGCCACCCGAGTCTCTGGAAACACCATATATTTT. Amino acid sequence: CASSVATRVSGNTIYF.

CDR3 loop: CASSLAKGQGSYEQYF. CDR3 DNA sequence: TGTGCCAGCAGCTTAGCGAAGGGACAGGGGAGCTACGAGCAGTACTTC. V gene TRBV7-9 combines with J gene TRBJ2-7, with TRBD1 identical over 10 bases. The germline gives CDR1 SEHNR, CDR2 FQNEAQ (reference sequence). V lost 0 bases to trimming and J lost 3 bases; unmatched junction nucleotides: 5. CDR3 length: 16 amino acids.

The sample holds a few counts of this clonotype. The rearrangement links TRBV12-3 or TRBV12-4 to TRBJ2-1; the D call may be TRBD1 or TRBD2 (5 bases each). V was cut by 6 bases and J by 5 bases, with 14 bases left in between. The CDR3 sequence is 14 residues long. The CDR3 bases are TGTGCCAGCAGATTACAGGTGGGGGACAATGAGCAGTTCTTC. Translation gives CASRLQVGDNEQFF.

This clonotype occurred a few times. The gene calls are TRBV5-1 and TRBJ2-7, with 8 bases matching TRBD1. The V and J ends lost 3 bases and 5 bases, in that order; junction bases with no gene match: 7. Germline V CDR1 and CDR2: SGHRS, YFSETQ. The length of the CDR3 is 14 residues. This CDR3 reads CASSSLDRVHEQYF. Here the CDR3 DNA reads TGCGCCAGCAGCTCCTTGGACAGGGTCCACGAGCAGTACTTC. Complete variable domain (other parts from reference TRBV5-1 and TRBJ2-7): KAGVTQTPRYLIKTRGQQVTLSCSPISGHRSVSWYQQTPGQGLQFLFEYFSETQRNKGNFPGRFSGRQFSNSRSEMNVSTLELGDSALYLCASSSLDRVHEQYFGPGTRLTVT.

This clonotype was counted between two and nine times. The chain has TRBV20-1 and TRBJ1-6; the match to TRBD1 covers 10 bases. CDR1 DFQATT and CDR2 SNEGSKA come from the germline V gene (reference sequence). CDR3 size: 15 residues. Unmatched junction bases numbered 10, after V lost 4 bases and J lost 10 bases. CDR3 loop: CSAISTGGLGSPLHF. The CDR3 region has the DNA TGCAGTGCTATCTCGACAGGGGGCCTTGGCTCACCCCTCCACTTT.

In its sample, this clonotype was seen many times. CDR3 sequence reads: CASSELFSMGLYGYTF. As DNA, the CDR3 is TGTGCCAGCAGTGAATTATTTTCGATGGGACTATATGGCTACACCTTC. The genes are TRBV6-1 and TRBJ1-2; D possibly corresponds to TRBD1 (5 bases). This CDR3 has 16 amino acids. V was cut by 2 bases and J by 5 bases, with 18 bases left in between. From germline, CDR1 is MNHNS and CDR2 SASEGT.

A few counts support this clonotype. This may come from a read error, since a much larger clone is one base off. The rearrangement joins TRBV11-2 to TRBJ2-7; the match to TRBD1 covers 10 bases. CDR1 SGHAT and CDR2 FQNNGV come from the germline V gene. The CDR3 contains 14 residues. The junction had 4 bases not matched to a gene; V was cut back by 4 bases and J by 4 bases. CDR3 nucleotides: TGTGCCAGCAGCTCGGGACAGGGGTGGTACGAGCAGTACTTC. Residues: CASSSGQGWYEQYF. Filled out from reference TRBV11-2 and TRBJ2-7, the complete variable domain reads EAGVAQSPRYKIIEKRQSVAFWCNPISGHATLYWYQQILGQGPKLLIQFQNNGVVDDSQLPKDRFSAERLKGVDSTLKIQPAKLEDSAVYLCASSSGQGWYEQYFGPGTRLTVT.

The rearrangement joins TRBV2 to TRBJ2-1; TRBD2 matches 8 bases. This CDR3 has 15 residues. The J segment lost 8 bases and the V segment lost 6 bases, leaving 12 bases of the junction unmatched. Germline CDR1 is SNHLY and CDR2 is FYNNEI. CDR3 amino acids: CASSRGLAGMDEQFF. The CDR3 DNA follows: TGTGCCAGCAGCCGCGGTCTAGCGGGCATGGATGAGCAGTTCTTC.

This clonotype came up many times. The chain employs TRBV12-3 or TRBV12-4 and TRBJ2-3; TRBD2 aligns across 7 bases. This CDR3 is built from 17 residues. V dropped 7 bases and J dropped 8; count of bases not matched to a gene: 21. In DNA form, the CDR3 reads TGTGCCAGCACCGCTAGAATCGGGGGAGGGCCGAGTCGTACGCAGTATTTT. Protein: CASTARIGGGPSRTQYF.

In DNA, the CDR3 is TGTGCCAGCAGCTTAAAGGGGGCGATTGGCACTGAAGCTTTCTTT. Translated, it gives CASSLKGAIGTEAFF. This rearrangement joins TRBV7-2 to TRBJ1-1; 7 bases agree with TRBD1. Germline trimming cut 2 bases from V and 4 bases from J; bases unmatched to any gene: 7. Germline V gene sequence: CDR1 SGHTA, CDR2 FQGNSA. This CDR3 has 15 residues.

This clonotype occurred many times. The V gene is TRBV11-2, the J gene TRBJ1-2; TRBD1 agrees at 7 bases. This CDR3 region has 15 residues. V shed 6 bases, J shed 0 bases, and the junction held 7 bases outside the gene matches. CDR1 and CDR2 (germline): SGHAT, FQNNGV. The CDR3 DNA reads TGTGCCAGCAGACCAGCCGGGACAGCTAACTATGGCTACACCTTC. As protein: CASRPAGTANYGYTF.

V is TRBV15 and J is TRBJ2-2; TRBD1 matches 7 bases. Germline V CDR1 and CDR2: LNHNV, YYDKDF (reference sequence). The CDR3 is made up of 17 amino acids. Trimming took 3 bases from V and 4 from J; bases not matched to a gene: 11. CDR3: CATSSQAQQGITGELFF. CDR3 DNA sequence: TGTGCCACCAGCAGCCAAGCACAACAGGGGATCACCGGGGAGCTGTTTTTT.

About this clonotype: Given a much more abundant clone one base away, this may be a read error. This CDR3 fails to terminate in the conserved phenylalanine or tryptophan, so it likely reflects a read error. Written as DNA, the CDR3 is TGTGCCATCAGCGGCGCAAATGGACAGTTCGGCGGGGAGCTGTTTCTT. This sequence encodes CAISGANGQFGGELFL. The chain uses TRBV10-3 and TRBJ2-2, with D possibly matching TRBD1 (6 bases). The germline V and J ends were trimmed by 6 bases and 7 bases, with 21 bases remaining between them. The CDR3 is 16 amino acids. CDR1 and CDR2 from the germline V gene are ENHRY and SYGVKD.

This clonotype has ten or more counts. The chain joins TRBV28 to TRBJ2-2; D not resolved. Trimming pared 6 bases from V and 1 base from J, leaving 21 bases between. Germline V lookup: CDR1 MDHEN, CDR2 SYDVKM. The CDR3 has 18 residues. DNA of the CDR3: TGTGCCAGCAGCTCTTTAAGGAGTTCGTCGGGGAACACCGGGGAGCTGTTTTTT. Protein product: CASSSLRSSSGNTGELFF.

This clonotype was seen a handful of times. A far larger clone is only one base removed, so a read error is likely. The CDR3 coding sequence is TGTACCAGCAGCCCTGAGTCTAATGGCTACACCTTC. Protein sequence: CTSSPESNGYTF. V gene TRBV11-2 combines with J gene TRBJ2-4; D gene uncertain. The DNA end favors TRBJ1-2, so the J call may be wrong. There are 12 residues in the CDR3. Germline V lookup: CDR1 SGHAT, CDR2 FQNNGV.

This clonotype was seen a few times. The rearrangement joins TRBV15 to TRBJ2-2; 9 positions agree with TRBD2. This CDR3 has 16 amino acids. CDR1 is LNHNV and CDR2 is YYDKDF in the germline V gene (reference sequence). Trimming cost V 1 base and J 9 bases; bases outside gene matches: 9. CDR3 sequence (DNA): TGTGCCACCAGCAGAGTTGGGTCTAGCGGGAACCGGGAGCTGTTTTTT. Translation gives CATSRVGSSGNRELFF.

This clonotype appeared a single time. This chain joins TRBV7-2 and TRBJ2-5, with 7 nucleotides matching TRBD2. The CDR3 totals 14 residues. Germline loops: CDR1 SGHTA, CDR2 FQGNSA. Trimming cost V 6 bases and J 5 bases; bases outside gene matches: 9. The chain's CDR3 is CASSRGRADETQYF. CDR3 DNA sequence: TGTGCCAGCAGTCGCGGGAGAGCGGATGAGACCCAGTACTTC.

CDR3 in amino acids: CASSLARDKPYNSPLHF. The CDR3 DNA is TGTGCCAGCAGCTTAGCGCGTGACAAGCCATATAATTCACCCCTCCACTTT. The chain carries TRBV7-2 and TRBJ1-6; D is undetermined. The CDR3 is 17 residues long. The germline V gene has CDR1 SGHTA and CDR2 FQGNSA. Trimming left V 0 bases short and J 4 bases short, with 13 bases between. The entire variable domain, with the rest obtained from reference TRBV7-2 and TRBJ1-6, is as follows: GAGVSQSPSNKVTEKGKDVELRCDPISGHTALYWYRQSLGQGLEFLIYFQGNSAPDKSGLPSDRFSAERTGGSVSTLTIQRTQQEDSAVYLCASSLARDKPYNSPLHFGNGTRLTVT.

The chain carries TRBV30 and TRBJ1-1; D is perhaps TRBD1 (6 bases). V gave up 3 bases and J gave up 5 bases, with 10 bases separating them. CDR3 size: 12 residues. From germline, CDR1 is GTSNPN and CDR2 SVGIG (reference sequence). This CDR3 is CAWRQGFTEAFF. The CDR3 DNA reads TGTGCCTGGAGACAGGGATTTACTGAAGCTTTCTTT.

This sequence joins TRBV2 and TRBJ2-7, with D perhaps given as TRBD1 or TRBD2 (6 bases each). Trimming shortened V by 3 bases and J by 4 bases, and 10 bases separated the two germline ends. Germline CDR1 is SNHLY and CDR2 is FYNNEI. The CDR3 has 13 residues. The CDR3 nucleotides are TGTGCCAGCAGTGACAGGGGAGGTTACGAGCAGTACTTC. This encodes CASSDRGGYEQYF.

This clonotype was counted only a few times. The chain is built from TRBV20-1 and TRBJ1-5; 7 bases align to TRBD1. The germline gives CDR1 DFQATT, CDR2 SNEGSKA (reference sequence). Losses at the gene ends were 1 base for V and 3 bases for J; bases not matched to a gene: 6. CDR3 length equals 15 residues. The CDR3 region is CSARAPGGFNQPQHF. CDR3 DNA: TGCAGTGCTAGAGCCCCAGGGGGTTTCAATCAGCCCCAGCATTTT.